This note documents a single T cell receptor (beta chain) sequence. Its matching antigen is unknown. The table came from immunoSEQ multiplex PCR; TCRdb's copy has only in-frame clones and leaves some out. This sample has approximately 150,000 clones, with 91% found just once. Unmatched junction bases numbered 12, after V lost 1 base and J lost 4 bases. Germline assignment: CDR1 SGHNT and CDR2 YENEEA. This CDR3 has 18 residues. The data derive from a study of T cell responses to AZD1222 COVID-19 vaccine. Study outcomes and limitations: Only a handful of people who got AZD1222 tested seropositive at baseline.

Pooled samples include second doses given at about 4 or 12 weeks. Here the sequenced sample was peripheral blood, taken 28 days after the second AZD1222 dose. The chain is built from TRBV11-3 and TRBJ2-2; 7 bases are a match to TRBD1. The clonotype comes from an adult who received the AZD1222 COVID-19 vaccine. The CDR3 DNA sequence: TGTGCCAGCAGCTTAGGACCAAAACAGGGGAGTGGCACCGGGGAGCTGTTTTTT. As protein: CASSLGPKQGSGTGELFF.